This T cell receptor beta chain comes out of a study of T cell clones after liver transplantation (dated by TCRdb to about 2019). About the full investigation: The samples were obtained from ITN030ST, a randomized trial that attempted immunosuppression withdrawal within 2 years after liver transplantation. Donor-reactive T cell clones were identified by TCRbeta sequencing after a pre-transplant mixed lymphocyte reaction and then tracked in post-transplant blood. Third party-reactive TCRbeta sequences from pre-transplant MLRs were also identified as an antigen-independent comparator for donor-reactive sequences. Three of the eight recipients were HCV-positive; the others were transplanted for non-autoimmune, non-viral indications. Subjects received no induction therapy and standard immunosuppression until randomization at 12-24 months post-transplant. Tolerance was defined as complete immunosuppression withdrawal for at least one year with no rise in liver enzymes beyond twice the upper limit of normal. Blood samples were collected pre-transplant, pre-randomization before withdrawal, and post-randomization after either complete withdrawal or failed withdrawal. The studied cohort comprised 8 liver transplant recipients, 3 classified as tolerant and 5 as non-tolerant.

Study-wide conclusions, independent of this receptor: After accounting for repertoire turnover, donor-reactive detection was significantly reduced in 7 of 8 subjects for CD4 and 8 of 8 for CD8. Because of small, heterogeneous patient numbers and non-standardized post-transplant time points, the conclusions were only preliminary. Because no allograft tissue specimens were available, donor-reactive T cells may have migrated into the graft instead of being deleted. Low numbers of available donor cells limited the measurable donor-reactive repertoire in a couple of subjects. In most of the 8 subjects, regardless of tolerance or HCV status, circulating donor-reactive CD4 TCRbeta sequences dropped significantly post-transplant. The decline in donor-reactive sequences exceeded the decline in third party-reactive sequences, suggesting partial antigen-specific deletion that was unrelated to withdrawal success.

The CDR3 measures 14 amino acids from cysteine to phenylalanine. Only the CDR3 region is kept as DNA, spanning 42 bases read in frame from base 1. CDR1 and CDR2 (LNHDA, SQIVND) derive from the germline V gene (reference sequence). The germline ends are 15 bases apart after V is trimmed by 11 bases and J by 1 base. Only one count was recorded for this clone. Its specific antigen is unknown. No qualities accompany the bases; no much larger clone lies one base away. Thawed unstimulated PBMCs were stained for CD3, CD4 and CD8 and FACS-sorted into CD3+CD4+ and CD3+CD8+ populations. All 8 studied subjects were randomized to immunosuppression withdrawal. The Qiagen DNeasy Blood and Tissue Kit was used to isolate genomic DNA. High-throughput TCRbeta CDR3 sequencing of frozen genomic DNA was performed by immunoSEQ, with PCR amplification, mapping, bias correction and internal controls included. In the source study's methods: Only productive rearrangements were retained, with each unique TCRbeta sequence defined by its CDR3 nucleotide sequence together with its V and J gene. Donor-reactive sequences required at least 5-fold expansion in CFSE-low cells versus unstimulated pre-transplant cells and at least 0.01% frequency. To ensure at least 90% detection power, minimum frequency thresholds were set for each subject based on that subject's lowest-template unstimulated sample. Jensen-Shannon divergence between the top 1000 TCRbeta sequences post-transplant and pre-transplant was used to measure repertoire turnover. Changes in detection of donor-reactive sequences were assessed with two-sided Fisher's exact tests. Entries here come from immuneACCESS through TCRdb and include only in-frame sequences with V and J called. Some clones fail to appear in such tables; in the studies checked, an unresolved V gene covers under half of the shortfall, and the cause of the remainder is unknown. V, J and clone size are those of that table, while D and trimming were read from the DNA. The sample table records some 80,000 clones; around four fifths of these occur just once. The ten largest clones capture 2.1% of the sample.

The chain is encoded by TRBV19 joined to TRBJ2-1; the D gene is possibly TRBD1 or TRBD2, with 5 bases matching each. The sequence was obtained from a human patient who received a liver transplant. A transplant means some T cells may be of graft donor rather than patient origin. Sequences were derived from CD4+ T cells from blood, sampled less than 50 months after liver transplant. Read as DNA, the sequence is TGTGCCGTATCGGGACCCTCGTCCTACAATGAGCAGTTCTTC. This codes for CAVSGPSSYNEQFF.